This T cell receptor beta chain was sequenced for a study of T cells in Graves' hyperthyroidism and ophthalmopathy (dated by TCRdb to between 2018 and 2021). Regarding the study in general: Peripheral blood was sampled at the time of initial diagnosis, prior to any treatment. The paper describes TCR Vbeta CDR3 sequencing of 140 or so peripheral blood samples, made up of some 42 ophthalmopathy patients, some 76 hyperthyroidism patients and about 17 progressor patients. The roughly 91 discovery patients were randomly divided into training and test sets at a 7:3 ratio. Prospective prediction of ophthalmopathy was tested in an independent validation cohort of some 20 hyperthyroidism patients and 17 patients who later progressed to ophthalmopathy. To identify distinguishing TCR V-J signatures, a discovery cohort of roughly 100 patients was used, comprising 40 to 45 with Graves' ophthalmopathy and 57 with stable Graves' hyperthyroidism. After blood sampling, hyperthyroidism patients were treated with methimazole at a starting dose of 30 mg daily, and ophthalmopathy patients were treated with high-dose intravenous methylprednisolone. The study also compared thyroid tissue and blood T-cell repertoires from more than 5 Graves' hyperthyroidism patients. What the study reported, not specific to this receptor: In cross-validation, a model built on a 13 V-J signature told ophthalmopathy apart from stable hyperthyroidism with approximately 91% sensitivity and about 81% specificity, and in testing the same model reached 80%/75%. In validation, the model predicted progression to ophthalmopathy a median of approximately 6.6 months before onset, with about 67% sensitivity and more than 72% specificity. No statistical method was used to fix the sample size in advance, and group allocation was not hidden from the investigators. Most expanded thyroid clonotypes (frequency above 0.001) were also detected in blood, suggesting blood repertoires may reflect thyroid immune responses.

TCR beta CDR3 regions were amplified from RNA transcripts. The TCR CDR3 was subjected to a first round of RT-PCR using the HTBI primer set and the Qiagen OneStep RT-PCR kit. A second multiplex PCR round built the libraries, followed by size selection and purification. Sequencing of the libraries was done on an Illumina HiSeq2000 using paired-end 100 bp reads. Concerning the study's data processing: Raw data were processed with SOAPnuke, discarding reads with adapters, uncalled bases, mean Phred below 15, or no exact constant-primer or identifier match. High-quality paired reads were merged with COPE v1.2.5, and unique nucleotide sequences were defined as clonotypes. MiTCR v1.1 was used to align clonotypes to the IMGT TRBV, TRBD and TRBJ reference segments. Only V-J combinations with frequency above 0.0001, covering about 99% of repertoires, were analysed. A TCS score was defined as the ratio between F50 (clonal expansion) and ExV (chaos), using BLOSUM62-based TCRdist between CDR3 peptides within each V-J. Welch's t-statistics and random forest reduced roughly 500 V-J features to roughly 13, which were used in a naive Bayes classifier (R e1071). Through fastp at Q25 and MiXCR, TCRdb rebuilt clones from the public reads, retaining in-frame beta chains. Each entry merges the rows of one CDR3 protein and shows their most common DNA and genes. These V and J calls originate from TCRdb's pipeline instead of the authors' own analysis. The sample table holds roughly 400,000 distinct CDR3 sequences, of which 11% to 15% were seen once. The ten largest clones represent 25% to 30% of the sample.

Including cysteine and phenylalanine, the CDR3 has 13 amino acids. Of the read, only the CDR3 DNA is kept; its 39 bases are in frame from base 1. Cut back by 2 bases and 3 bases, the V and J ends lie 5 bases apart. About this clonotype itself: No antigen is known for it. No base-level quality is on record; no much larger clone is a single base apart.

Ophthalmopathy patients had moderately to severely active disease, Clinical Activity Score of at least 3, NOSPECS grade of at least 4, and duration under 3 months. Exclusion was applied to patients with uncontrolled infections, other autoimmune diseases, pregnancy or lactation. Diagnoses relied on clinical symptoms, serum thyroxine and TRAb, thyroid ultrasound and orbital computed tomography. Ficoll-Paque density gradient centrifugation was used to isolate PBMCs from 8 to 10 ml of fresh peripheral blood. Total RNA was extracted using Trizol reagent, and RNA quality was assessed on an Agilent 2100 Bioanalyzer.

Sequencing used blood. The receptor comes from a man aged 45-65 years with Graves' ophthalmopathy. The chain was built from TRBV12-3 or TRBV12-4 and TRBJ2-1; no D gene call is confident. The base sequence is TGTGCCAGCAGTTTAACGGACTACAATGAGCAGTTCTTC. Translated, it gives CASSLTDYNEQFF.